The 22 T cell receptor beta chains listed next were all sequenced from one sample in a study of follicular helper T cells after annual influenza vaccination. Sequencing used immunoSEQ multiplex PCR; TCRdb keeps in-frame clones, though not all of them. The table lists around 10,000 clones, roughly 80% of them singletons, with more than 3.5% in the top ten. The time point: 2015-2016 season, pre-vaccination. This material consisted of CXCR5+ CD38- circulating T follicular helper cells from blood, taken on the day of influenza vaccination. Subset given: circulating Tfh, non-naive CD4+CXCR5+PD-1+ (ICOS+CD38+ or ICOS-CD38-). These receptors were taken from an adult who received the influenza vaccine.

This clone was seen more than once but under ten times. The CDR3 DNA follows: TGTGCCAGCAGTTTATCAGGGGCCTTCTCCTACGAGCAGTACTTC. The encoded protein is CASSLSGAFSYEQYF. The chain is built from TRBV27 and TRBJ2-7, with D tentatively TRBD1 (5 bases). Germline V gene data show CDR1 as MNHEY and CDR2 as SMNVEV (reference sequence). The V end was cut by 0 bases, the J end by 0 bases, with 9 bases between. The CDR3 is 15 amino acids.

This sequence joins TRBV7-6 and TRBJ2-2; D is perhaps TRBD2 (6 bases). The CDR3 length is 21 residues. V lost 5 bases to trimming and J lost 6 bases, with 34 bases between them. The germline V gene has CDR1 SGHVS and CDR2 FNYEAQ. CDR3 protein: CASSTPGFPPGSGSPAGELFF. For the CDR3, the DNA is TGTGCCAGCAGCACCCCGGGGTTCCCCCCGGGTAGCGGTTCCCCCGCCGGGGAGCTGTTTTTT. The full variable domain, rest sourced from reference TRBV7-6 and TRBJ2-2, is GAGVSQSPRYKVTKRGQDVALRCDPISGHVSLYWYRQALGQGPEFLTYFNYEAQQDKSGLPNDRFSAERPEGSISTLTIQRTEQRDSAMYRCASSTPGFPPGSGSPAGELFFGEGSRLTVL.

This rearrangement joins TRBV5-6 to TRBJ2-5; D call uncertain. This CDR3 region has 14 residues. From germline, CDR1 is SGHDT and CDR2 YYEEEE. Trimming cost V 4 bases and J 5 bases, with 15 bases left between them. Here the CDR3 DNA reads TGTGCCAGCAGCCCGACCCTAGTTGTTGAGACCCAGTACTTC. Translated: CASSPTLVVETQYF.

This clone was counted a single time. V is TRBV4-1 and J is TRBJ2-3; TRBD2 agrees at 7 bases. Germline V gene data show CDR1 as MGHRA and CDR2 as YSYEKL. Trimming at V came to 0 bases and at J to 8 bases, leaving 11 bases not matched to a gene. This CDR3 is 16 amino acids long. CDR3 in DNA: TGCGCCAGCAGCCAAGATAGAGGGGCGGGGGAGGTTACGCAGTATTTT. It codes for CASSQDRGAGEVTQYF.

With respect to this clone: Sequence at one end of the junction differs from germline and may be a read error. The chain carries TRBV30 and TRBJ2-6; D may correspond to TRBD1 or TRBD2 (5 bases each). The CDR3 length is 16 residues. Germline CDR1 and CDR2: GTSNPN and SVGIG (reference sequence). The CDR3 DNA sequence: TGTGCCTGGAGTAGAGACACCGGTCTCGGGGCCAACGTCCTGGCTTTC. Protein product: CAWSRDTGLGANVLAF.

The genes are TRBV5-1 and TRBJ2-1; the match to TRBD1 covers 12 bases. CDR3 size: 16 residues. Per the germline V gene, CDR1 is SGHRS and CDR2 is YFSETQ. Losses at the gene ends were 3 bases for V and 8 bases for J; bases not matched to a gene: 9. As DNA, the CDR3 is TGCGCCAGCAGCTCCACGGGACAGGGGGCCGTCGATGAGCAGTTCTTC. It translates to CASSSTGQGAVDEQFF.

The rearrangement links TRBV28 to TRBJ2-7; D is undetermined. V was clipped by 6 bases and J by 3 bases, with 9 bases between them. This CDR3 is 12 amino acids long. CDR1 and CDR2 (germline): MDHEN, SYDVKM. The CDR3 sequence is CASSGDDYEQYF. CDR3 coding DNA: TGTGCCAGCAGCGGCGACGACTACGAGCAGTACTTC. The whole variable domain, remainder taken from reference TRBV28 and TRBJ2-7, is DVKVTQSSRYLVKRTGEKVFLECVQDMDHENMFWYRQDPGLGLRLIYFSYDVKMKEKGDIPEGYSVSREKKERFSLILESASTNQTSMYLCASSGDDYEQYFGPGTRLTVT.

A few counts support this clone. V gene TRBV28 combines with J gene TRBJ2-7; D perhaps matches TRBD1 (6 bases). Germline V gives CDR1 MDHEN, CDR2 SYDVKM. The CDR3 has 12 amino acids. The chain's CDR3 is CAARDTSYEQYF. The DNA for the CDR3 is TGTGCTGCCAGGGACACCTCCTACGAGCAGTACTTC.

V gene TRBV9 combines with J gene TRBJ1-1; D is unclear. The CDR3 covers 15 residues. Looked up from germline, CDR1 is SGDLS and CDR2 is YYNGEE. Trimming took off 4 bases at V and 3 bases at J, with 16 bases between the two ends. Here the CDR3 DNA reads TGTGCCAGCAGCCCTTCGGCCACGCCATACACTGAAGCTTTCTTT. It specifies CASSPSATPYTEAFF.

This clone has just one count. The chain has TRBV29-1 and TRBJ2-3, with D uncertain. Germline V lookup: CDR1 SQVTM, CDR2 ANQGSEA. The CDR3 is 11 amino acids. Trimming removed 2 bases from V and 9 bases from J, with 9 bases in between. The CDR3: CSVESSPTQYF. CDR3 nucleotides: TGCAGCGTTGAATCGAGTCCAACGCAGTATTTT.

The chain is built from TRBV15 and TRBJ2-1; D is ambiguous. Trimming removed 0 bases from V and 6 bases from J, with 6 bases in between. Germline loops: CDR1 LNHNV, CDR2 YYDKDF (reference sequence). This CDR3 spans 13 amino acids. The CDR3 spells CATSRDGINEQFF. The CDR3 DNA follows: TGTGCCACCAGCAGAGACGGTATCAATGAGCAGTTCTTC. Filled out from reference TRBV15 and TRBJ2-1, the complete variable domain reads DAMVIQNPRYQVTQFGKPVTLSCSQTLNHNVMYWYQQKSSQAPKLLFHYYDKDFNNEADTPDNFQSRRPNTSFCFLDIRSPGLGDTAMYLCATSRDGINEQFFGPGTRLTVL.

The chain uses TRBV19 and TRBJ2-1, with D unresolved. Trimming took off 4 bases at V and 4 bases at J, with 2 bases between the two ends. This CDR3 comprises 11 residues. Per the germline V gene, CDR1 is LNHDA and CDR2 is SQIVND (reference sequence). CDR3 bases: TGTGCCAGTAGTAGGTACAATGAGCAGTTCTTC. Translated: CASSRYNEQFF.

The gene calls are TRBV28 and TRBJ1-2; D not certain. V lost 8 bases to trimming and J lost 3 bases, with 13 bases between them. Germline V gives CDR1 MDHEN, CDR2 SYDVKM. This CDR3 is 13 amino acids long. The CDR3 loop reads CASLMPGDYGYTF. For the CDR3, the DNA is TGTGCCAGCCTCATGCCCGGGGACTATGGCTACACCTTC.

The chain joins TRBV5-4 to TRBJ2-3, with TRBD2 matching 9 bases. The length of the CDR3 is 17 residues. Germline V gives CDR1 SGHNT, CDR2 YYREEE (reference sequence). Trimming at V came to 0 bases and at J to 3 bases, leaving 8 bases not matched to a gene. The CDR3 bases are TGTGCCAGCAGCTTGGGAGGTGCGGGGGGGCCGACAGATACGCAGTATTTT. Translation gives CASSLGGAGGPTDTQYF.

A few counts support this clone. The rearrangement links TRBV6-6 to TRBJ2-7; TRBD2 might be the D (6 bases). Germline V gene lookup returns CDR1 MNHNY and CDR2 SVGAGI (reference sequence). Trimming took off 7 bases at V and 5 bases at J, with 21 bases between the two ends. The CDR3 runs 15 residues. The CDR3: CASTPRAEGGHEQYF. DNA for the CDR3: TGTGCCAGCACCCCCCGGGCGGAGGGCGGACACGAGCAGTACTTC.

The chain employs TRBV7-9 and TRBJ2-3; 11 nucleotides agree with TRBD2. Looked up from germline, CDR1 is SEHNR and CDR2 is FQNEAQ (reference sequence). The CDR3 covers 17 residues. V dropped 5 bases and J dropped 8; count of bases not matched to a gene: 15. Here the CDR3 DNA reads TGTGCCAGCAGCGCGTCTGGGACTAGCGGTGGTGGGGGTACGCAGTATTTT. It translates to CASSASGTSGGGGTQYF.

The chain uses TRBV19 and TRBJ1-5, with D possibly being TRBD1 (6 bases). CDR1 and CDR2 from the germline V gene are LNHDA and SQIVND (reference sequence). V gave up 1 base and J gave up 6 bases, with 19 bases separating them. The CDR3 extends over 17 amino acids. In nucleotides, the CDR3 is TGTGCCAGTAGTATAGGACCCTCGGGGGGGGCGGTTCAGCCCCAGCATTTT. Protein product: CASSIGPSGGAVQPQHF.

The CDR3 DNA reads as TGTGCCATTACTTCCGGGGGGAGCTCCTACAATGAGCAGTTCTTC. Translation gives CAITSGGSSYNEQFF. This chain joins TRBV7-2 and TRBJ2-1, with 7 bases lining up with TRBD2. The V gene's germline CDR1 is SGHTA and CDR2 FQGNSA. The CDR3 totals 15 residues. The trim removed 10 bases at V and 0 bases at J, leaving 9 bases unmatched.

The chain links TRBV7-2 to TRBJ2-1; 8 nucleotides align to TRBD1. The CDR3 contains 17 residues. CDR1 is SGHTA and CDR2 is FQGNSA in the germline V gene. V trimming: 5 bases; J trimming: 0 bases; junction bases outside the gene matches: 9. CDR3 residues: CASSPGGLASSYNEQFF. Written as DNA, the CDR3 is TGTGCCAGCAGCCCAGGGGGCCTAGCGAGCTCCTACAATGAGCAGTTCTTC.

The V gene is TRBV15, the J gene TRBJ2-3, with 9 bases matching TRBD2. The CDR3 loop spans 16 amino acids. Trimming took 1 base from V and 1 from J; bases not matched to a gene: 3. CDR1 is LNHNV and CDR2 is YYDKDF in the germline V gene (reference sequence). The CDR3 protein is CATSRVAGGGTDTQYF. The CDR3 DNA is TGTGCCACCAGCAGAGTCGCGGGGGGGGGCACAGATACGCAGTATTTT. Filled out from reference TRBV15 and TRBJ2-3, the complete variable domain reads DAMVIQNPRYQVTQFGKPVTLSCSQTLNHNVMYWYQQKSSQAPKLLFHYYDKDFNNEADTPDNFQSRRPNTSFCFLDIRSPGLGDTAMYLCATSRVAGGGTDTQYFGPGTRLTVL.

The chain links TRBV7-2 to TRBJ2-5; 8 bases agree with TRBD2. The CDR3 runs to 14 residues. V lost 5 bases to trimming and J lost 3 bases; unmatched junction nucleotides: 5. From germline, CDR1 is SGHTA and CDR2 FQGNSA. The CDR3 DNA reads as TGTGCCAGCAGCCCTACCGGGGGGGAAGAGACCCAGTACTTC. Protein: CASSPTGGEETQYF.

Notes on this clone: One end of the junction is discordant with germline, which a read error may explain. This chain connects TRBV7-2 to TRBJ2-7; D is possibly TRBD1 or TRBD2 (5 bases each). The germline V gene encodes CDR1 SGHTA and CDR2 FQGNSA. This CDR3 spans 15 amino acids. The DNA of the CDR3 is TGTGCCAGCAGCGGCTCGGGGCGACCCTCCAACGAGCAGTACTTC. It codes for CASSGSGRPSNEQYF.